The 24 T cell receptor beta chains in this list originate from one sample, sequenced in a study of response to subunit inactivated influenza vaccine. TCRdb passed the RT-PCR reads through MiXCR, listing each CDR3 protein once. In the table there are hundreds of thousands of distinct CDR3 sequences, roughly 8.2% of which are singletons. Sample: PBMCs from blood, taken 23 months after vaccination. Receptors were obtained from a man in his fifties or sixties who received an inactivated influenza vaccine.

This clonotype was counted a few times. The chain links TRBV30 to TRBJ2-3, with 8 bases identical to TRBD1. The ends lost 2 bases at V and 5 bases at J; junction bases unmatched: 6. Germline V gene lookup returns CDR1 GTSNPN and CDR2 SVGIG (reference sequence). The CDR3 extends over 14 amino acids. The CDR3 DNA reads TGTGCCTGGAGTCGCGGACAGGGAGGAGATACGCAGTATTTT. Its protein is CAWSRGQGGDTQYF.

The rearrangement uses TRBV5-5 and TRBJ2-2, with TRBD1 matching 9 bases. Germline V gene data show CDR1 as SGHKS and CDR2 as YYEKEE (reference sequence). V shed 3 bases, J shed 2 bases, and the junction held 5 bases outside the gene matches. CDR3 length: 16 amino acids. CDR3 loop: CASSWGTGPNTGELFF. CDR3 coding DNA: TGTGCCAGCAGCTGGGGGACAGGGCCTAACACCGGGGAGCTGTTTTTT. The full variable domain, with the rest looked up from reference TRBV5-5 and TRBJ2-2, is DAGVTQSPTHLIKTRGQQVTLRCSPISGHKSVSWYQQVLGQGPQFIFQYYEKEERGRGNFPDRFSARQFPNYSSELNVNALLLGDSALYLCASSWGTGPNTGELFFGEGSRLTVL.

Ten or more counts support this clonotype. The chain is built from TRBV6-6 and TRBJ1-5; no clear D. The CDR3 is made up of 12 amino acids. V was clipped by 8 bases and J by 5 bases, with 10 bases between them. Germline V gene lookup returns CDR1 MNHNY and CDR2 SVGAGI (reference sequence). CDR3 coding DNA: TGTGCCAGCGAACGACAAGATCAGCCCCAGCATTTT. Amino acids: CASERQDQPQHF.

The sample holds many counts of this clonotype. CDR3 sequence reads: CSASRLAGRETQYF. DNA of the CDR3: TGCAGTGCTTCACGACTAGCGGGTAGAGAGACCCAGTACTTC. The chain is built from TRBV20-1 and TRBJ2-5, with 10 bases lining up with TRBD2. The germline V gene has CDR1 DFQATT and CDR2 SNEGSKA (reference sequence). V shed 5 bases and J 4 bases; nucleotides not matched to a gene: 7. This CDR3 region has 14 residues.

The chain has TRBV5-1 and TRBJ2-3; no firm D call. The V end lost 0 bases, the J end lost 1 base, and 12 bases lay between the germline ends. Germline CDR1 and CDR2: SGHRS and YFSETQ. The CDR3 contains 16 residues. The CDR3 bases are TGCGCCAGCAGCTTGGGAGGCAAGCCTGGCACAGATACGCAGTATTTT. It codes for CASSLGGKPGTDTQYF.

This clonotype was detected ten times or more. CDR3 in amino acids: CASSLSSSSDTQYF. In nucleotides, the CDR3 is TGCGCCAGCAGCCTGTCTAGTAGTTCAGATACGCAGTATTTT. The V and J genes are TRBV5-1 and TRBJ2-3; D is unresolved. Germline lookup yields CDR1 SGHRS and CDR2 YFSETQ. V was cut by 4 bases and J by 4 bases, with 13 bases left in between. This CDR3 spans 14 amino acids.

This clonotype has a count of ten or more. CDR3 nucleotides: TGCAGTGCTAGTCTCTTAAAGGGAGTTGGGTACGAGCAGTACTTC. This translates into CSASLLKGVGYEQYF. The V and J genes are TRBV20-1 and TRBJ2-7; maybe TRBD2 (5 bases). Between the trimmed V and J ends, which lost 3 bases and 4 bases, there was a span of 19 bases. Germline lookup yields CDR1 DFQATT and CDR2 SNEGSKA (reference sequence). The CDR3 consists of 15 residues.

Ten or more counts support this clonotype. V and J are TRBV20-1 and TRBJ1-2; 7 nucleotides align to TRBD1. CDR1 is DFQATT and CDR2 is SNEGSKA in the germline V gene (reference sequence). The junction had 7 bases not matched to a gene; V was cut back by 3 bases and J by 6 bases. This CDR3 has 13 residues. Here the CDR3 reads CSARRQGYDGYTF. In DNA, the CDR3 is TGCAGTGCTAGGCGACAGGGTTACGATGGCTACACCTTC.

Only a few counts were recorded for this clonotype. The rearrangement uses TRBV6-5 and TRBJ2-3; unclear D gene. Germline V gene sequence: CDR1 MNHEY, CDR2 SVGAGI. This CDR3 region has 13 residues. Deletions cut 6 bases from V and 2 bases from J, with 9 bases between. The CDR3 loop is CASSLYDTDTQYF. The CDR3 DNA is TGTGCCAGCAGCTTATATGACACAGATACGCAGTATTTT.

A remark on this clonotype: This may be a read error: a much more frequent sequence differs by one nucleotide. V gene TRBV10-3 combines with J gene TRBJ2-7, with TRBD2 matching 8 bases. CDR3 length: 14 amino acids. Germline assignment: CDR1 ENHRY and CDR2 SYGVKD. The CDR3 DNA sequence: TGTGCCATGAGTGAAGGGGGACTAGACTACGAGCAGTACTTC. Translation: CAMSEGGLDYEQYF.

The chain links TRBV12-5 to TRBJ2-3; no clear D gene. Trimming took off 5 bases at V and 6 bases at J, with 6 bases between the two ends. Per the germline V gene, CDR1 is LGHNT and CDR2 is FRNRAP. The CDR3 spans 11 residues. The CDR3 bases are TGTGCTAGTGGTGCTGGGGATACGCAGTATTTT. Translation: CASGAGDTQYF.

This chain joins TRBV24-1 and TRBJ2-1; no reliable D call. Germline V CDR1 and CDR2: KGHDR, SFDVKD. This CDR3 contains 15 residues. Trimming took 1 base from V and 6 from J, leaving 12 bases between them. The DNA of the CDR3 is TGTGCCACCAGTGATTTTGGGCCGAAGGGCAATGAGCAGTTCTTC. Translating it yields CATSDFGPKGNEQFF.

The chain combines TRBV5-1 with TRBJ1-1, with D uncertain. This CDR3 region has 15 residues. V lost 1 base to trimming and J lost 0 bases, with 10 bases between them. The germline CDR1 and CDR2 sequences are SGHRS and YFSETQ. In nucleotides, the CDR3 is TGCGCCAGCAGCTTGAACCCATCGGTGAACACTGAAGCTTTCTTT. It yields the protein CASSLNPSVNTEAFF.

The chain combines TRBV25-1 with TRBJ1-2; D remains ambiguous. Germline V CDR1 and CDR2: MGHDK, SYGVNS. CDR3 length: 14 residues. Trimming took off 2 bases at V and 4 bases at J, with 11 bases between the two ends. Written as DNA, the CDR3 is TGTGCCAGCAGTGAAAAAGGACCCGTCTATGGCTACACCTTC. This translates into CASSEKGPVYGYTF.

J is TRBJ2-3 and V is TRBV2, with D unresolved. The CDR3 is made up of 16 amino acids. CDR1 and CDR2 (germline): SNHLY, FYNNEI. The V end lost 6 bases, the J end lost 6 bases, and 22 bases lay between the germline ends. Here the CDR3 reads CASRSSATLISDTQYF. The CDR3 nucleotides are TGTGCCAGCAGATCATCCGCGACACTGATTAGCGATACGCAGTATTTT.

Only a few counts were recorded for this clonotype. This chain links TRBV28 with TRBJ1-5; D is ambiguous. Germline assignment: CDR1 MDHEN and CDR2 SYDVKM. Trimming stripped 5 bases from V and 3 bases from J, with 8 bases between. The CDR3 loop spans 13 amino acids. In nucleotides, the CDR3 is TGTGCCAGCAGTAAGGAAAACAATCAGCCCCAGCATTTT. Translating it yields CASSKENNQPQHF. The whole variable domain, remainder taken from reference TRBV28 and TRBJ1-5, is DVKVTQSSRYLVKRTGEKVFLECVQDMDHENMFWYRQDPGLGLRLIYFSYDVKMKEKGDIPEGYSVSREKKERFSLILESASTNQTSMYLCASSKENNQPQHFGDGTRLSIL.

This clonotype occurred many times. The CDR3 protein is CASTTGASGDETQYF. The CDR3, as DNA: TGTGCCTCCACAACTGGGGCTAGCGGGGACGAAACGCAGTATTTT. The chain carries TRBV7-9 and TRBJ2-3, with TRBD2 identical over 9 bases. This CDR3 comprises 15 residues. The germline gives CDR1 SEHNR, CDR2 FQNEAQ (reference sequence). Trimming took 11 bases from V and 9 from J; bases not matched to a gene: 18.

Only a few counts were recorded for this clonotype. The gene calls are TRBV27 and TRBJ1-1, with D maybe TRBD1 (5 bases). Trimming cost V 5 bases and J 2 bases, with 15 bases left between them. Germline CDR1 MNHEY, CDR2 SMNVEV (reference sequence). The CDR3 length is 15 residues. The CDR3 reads CASSLSSGLNTEAFF. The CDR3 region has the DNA TGTGCCAGCAGTCTGTCTTCAGGGCTTAACACTGAAGCTTTCTTT.

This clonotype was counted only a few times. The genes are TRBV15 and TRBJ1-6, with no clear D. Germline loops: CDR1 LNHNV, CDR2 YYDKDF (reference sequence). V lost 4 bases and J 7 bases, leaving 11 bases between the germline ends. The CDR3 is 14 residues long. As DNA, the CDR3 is TGTGCCACCAGCACAAATTTGGGCAATTCACCCCTCCACTTT. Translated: CATSTNLGNSPLHF.

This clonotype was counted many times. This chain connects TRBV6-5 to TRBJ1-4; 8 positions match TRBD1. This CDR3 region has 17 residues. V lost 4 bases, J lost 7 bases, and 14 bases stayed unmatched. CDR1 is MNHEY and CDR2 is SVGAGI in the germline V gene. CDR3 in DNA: TGTGCCAGCAGTTCAAAGCTAGGACAGGGCGGAAGTGAAAAACTGTTTTTT. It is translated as CASSSKLGQGGSEKLFF.

CDR3 sequence (DNA): TGCAGTGCTAGTAGGGGGGGGGCTGGCTACACCTTC. It encodes CSASRGGAGYTF. The chain links TRBV20-1 to TRBJ1-2; D is perhaps TRBD1 (6 bases). Deletions cut 3 bases from V and 7 bases from J, with 12 bases between. This CDR3 spans 12 amino acids. Germline V CDR1 and CDR2: DFQATT, SNEGSKA (reference sequence).

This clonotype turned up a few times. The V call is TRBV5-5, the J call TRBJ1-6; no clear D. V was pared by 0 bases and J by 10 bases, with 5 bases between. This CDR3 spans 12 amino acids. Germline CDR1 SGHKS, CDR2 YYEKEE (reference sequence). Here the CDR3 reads CASSLDVSPLHF. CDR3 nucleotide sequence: TGTGCCAGCAGCTTGGATGTATCACCCCTCCACTTT.

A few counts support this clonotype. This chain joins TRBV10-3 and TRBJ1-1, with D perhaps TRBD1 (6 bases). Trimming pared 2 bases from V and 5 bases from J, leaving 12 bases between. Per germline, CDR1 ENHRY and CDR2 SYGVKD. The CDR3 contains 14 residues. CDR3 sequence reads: CAISENGGRTEAFF. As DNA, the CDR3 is TGTGCCATCAGTGAGAACGGGGGCCGAACTGAAGCTTTCTTT.

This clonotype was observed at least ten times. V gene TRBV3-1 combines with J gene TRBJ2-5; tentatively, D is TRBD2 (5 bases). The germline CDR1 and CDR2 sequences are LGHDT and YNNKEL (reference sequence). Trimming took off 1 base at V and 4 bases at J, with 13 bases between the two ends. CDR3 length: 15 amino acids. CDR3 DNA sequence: TGTGCCAGCAGCCAAGGCGGGCCCTCAGGAGAGACCCAGTACTTC. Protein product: CASSQGGPSGETQYF.